The entry below describes one T cell receptor beta chain. The data were taken from a study of metastatic and nonmetastatic thyroid tumors. The V gene's germline CDR1 is SGHNT and CDR2 YENEEA. CDR3 length equals 14 residues. The V gene end was trimmed by 4 bases and the J gene end by 15 bases; junction bases not matched to a gene: 15. Original data processing: Researchers built a distant-metastasis classifier for papillary thyroid cancer that drew on CDR3 differences across clinicopathological groups. TCRdb recomputed clones from the PCR reads via MiXCR. The V and J calls shown here were made by TCRdb, not taken from the authors' results. The sample has about 19,000 clones; roughly 25% are singletons. Ahead of thyroid surgery, no patient had received treatment of any kind.

This chain connects TRBV11-3 to TRBJ2-1, with TRBD1 matching 7 bases. This TCR derives from a female donor with papillary thyroid cancer or a benign thyroid nodule (not recorded which). Some clones in this sample may be carry-over from other donors' samples. The sequencing sample was made of tumor tissue. CDR3 loop: CASSCQGVQEGPFF. The DNA of the CDR3 is TGTGCCAGCAGCTGCCAGGGGGTCCAAGAGGGGCCGTTCTTC.